The 31 T cell receptor beta chains below come from one sample, sequenced in a study of cytomegalovirus exposure and HLA in healthy donors. Data came from immunoSEQ multiplex PCR; TCRdb stores just in-frame clones and leaves some out. This table has more than 45,000 clones, nearly 90% appearing once. The specimen sequenced was PBMCs. Receptors were obtained from a young woman in good health and CMV-seronegative.

The chain carries TRBV7-2 and TRBJ2-1, with a tentative D call TRBD2 (6 bases). The CDR3 totals 14 residues. Trimming took off 4 bases at V and 6 bases at J, with 13 bases between the two ends. The germline CDR1 and CDR2 sequences are SGHTA and FQGNSA. In DNA, the CDR3 is TGTGCCAGCAGCTCGACTAGTTGGGGCAATGAGCAGTTCTTC. Residues: CASSSTSWGNEQFF.

The chain links TRBV27 to TRBJ2-1; D is uncertain. CDR3 length equals 14 residues. Germline assignment: CDR1 MNHEY and CDR2 SMNVEV (reference sequence). The germline V and J ends were trimmed by 0 bases and 2 bases, with 5 bases remaining between them. CDR3 DNA sequence: TGTGCCAGCAGTTTATCTAGTCCCTACAATGAGCAGTTCTTC. Its protein product is CASSLSSPYNEQFF.

The rearrangement joins TRBV4-2 to TRBJ2-2; TRBD2 agrees at 10 bases. The CDR3 totals 16 residues. Germline-derived CDR1 and CDR2 are LGHNA and YNFKEQ. Trimming took 4 bases from V and 4 from J; bases not matched to a gene: 6. The CDR3 spells CASSLSGTSVTGELFF. CDR3 nucleotides: TGTGCCAGCAGCCTATCCGGGACTAGCGTCACCGGGGAGCTGTTTTTT.

The chain employs TRBV29-1 and TRBJ1-1; a possible D gene is TRBD1 (6 bases). Germline CDR1 and CDR2: SQVTM and ANQGSEA. The CDR3 runs 15 residues. With 5 bases removed from V and 4 bases from J, the gap between germline ends came to 20 bases. CDR3 sequence (DNA): TGCAGCGTTAAAATTGAAACGACAGGTCCCACTGAAGCTTTCTTT. Protein: CSVKIETTGPTEAFF. The whole variable domain, remainder taken from reference TRBV29-1 and TRBJ1-1, is SAVISQKPSRDICQRGTSLTIQCQVDSQVTMMFWYRQQPGQSLTLIATANQGSEATYESGFVIDKFPISRPNLTFSTLTVSNMSPEDSSIYLCSVKIETTGPTEAFFGQGTRLTVV.

This rearrangement joins TRBV11-3 to TRBJ2-2, with D possibly matching TRBD1 (7 bases). Germline V gene lookup returns CDR1 SGHNT and CDR2 YENEEA. Deletions cut 0 bases from V and 0 bases from J, with 14 bases between. The CDR3 runs 18 residues. The CDR3 here is CASSLDQGGTANTGELFF. In nucleotides, the CDR3 is TGTGCCAGCAGCTTAGATCAAGGAGGGACAGCGAACACCGGGGAGCTGTTTTTT. Full variable domain (rest looked up from reference TRBV11-3 and TRBJ2-2): EAGVVQSPRYKIIEKKQPVAFWCNPISGHNTLYWYLQNLGQGPELLIRYENEEAVDDSQLPKDRFSAERLKGVDSTLKIQPAELGDSAVYLCASSLDQGGTANTGELFFGEGSRLTVL.

The J gene is TRBJ2-2, the V gene TRBV4-2; TRBD2 matches 10 bases. The germline gives CDR1 LGHNA, CDR2 YNFKEQ. The trim removed 4 bases at V and 6 bases at J, leaving 11 bases unmatched. The CDR3 has 17 amino acids. CDR3 bases: TGTGCCAGCAGCCGCGAAACTAGCGGGATTGGAGCCGGGGAGCTGTTTTTT. Translating gives CASSRETSGIGAGELFF.

The chain has TRBV6-1 and TRBJ1-4, with a tentative D call TRBD1 (5 bases). The germline CDR1 and CDR2 sequences are MNHNS and SASEGT. This CDR3 contains 14 residues. Trimming left V 5 bases short and J 1 base short, with 8 bases between. The CDR3 region has the DNA TGTGCCAGCAGTTTCAGGGTAACTAATGAAAAACTGTTTTTT. Protein: CASSFRVTNEKLFF.

Regarding this clone: The same CDR3 is also encoded by other DNA sequences in this sample. The chain is built from TRBV18 and TRBJ1-2; 8 bases align to TRBD1. The germline V gene encodes CDR1 KGHSH and CDR2 LQKENI. J lost 3 bases, V lost 2 bases, and 2 bases had no gene match. The CDR3 runs 14 residues. CDR3 sequence reads: CASSPLDRDYGYTF. CDR3 nucleotide sequence: TGTGCCAGCTCACCATTGGACAGGGACTATGGCTACACCTTC.

The gene calls are TRBV5-1 and TRBJ2-3, with TRBD2 identical over 9 bases. Germline values: CDR1 SGHRS, CDR2 YFSETQ. This CDR3 is 17 amino acids long. J lost 2 bases, V lost 0 bases, and 7 bases had no gene match. CDR3 in amino acids: CASSLEPSGISTDTQYF. In DNA form, the CDR3 reads TGCGCCAGCAGCTTGGAACCTAGCGGGATCTCCACAGATACGCAGTATTTT. Supplemented by reference TRBV5-1 and TRBJ2-3, the full variable domain reads KAGVTQTPRYLIKTRGQQVTLSCSPISGHRSVSWYQQTPGQGLQFLFEYFSETQRNKGNFPGRFSGRQFSNSRSEMNVSTLELGDSALYLCASSLEPSGISTDTQYFGPGTRLTVL.

This CDR3 is CATLVSPYGYTF. In nucleotides, the CDR3 is TGTGCCACTCTAGTGTCCCCGTATGGCTACACCTTC. This chain connects TRBV19 to TRBJ1-2; D gene uncertain. Trimming left V 10 bases short and J 5 bases short, with 14 bases between. This CDR3 comprises 12 residues. Germline V gene sequence: CDR1 LNHDA, CDR2 SQIVND (reference sequence).

The chain is built from TRBV6-1 and TRBJ2-7; the match to TRBD2 covers 7 bases. This CDR3 is 15 amino acids long. CDR1 and CDR2 from the germline V gene are MNHNS and SASEGT. V shed 6 bases, J shed 0 bases, and the junction held 8 bases outside the gene matches. The CDR3 here is CASRRGGEVSYEQYF. Written as DNA, the CDR3 is TGTGCCAGCAGACGCGGGGGTGAAGTCTCCTACGAGCAGTACTTC.

The V gene is TRBV7-8, the J gene TRBJ1-4; the match to TRBD1 covers 7 bases. This CDR3 comprises 15 residues. V shed 5 bases and J 5 bases; nucleotides not matched to a gene: 8. CDR1 SGHVS and CDR2 FQNEAQ come from the germline V gene. The CDR3 nucleotides read TGTGCCAGCAGCCCCTGGGGGACAGACAATGAAAAACTGTTTTTT. It codes for CASSPWGTDNEKLFF.

The chain joins TRBV2 to TRBJ1-1; a possible D gene is TRBD1 (6 bases). The CDR3 covers 16 residues. The V and J ends lost 4 bases and 5 bases respectively, with 20 bases between them. CDR1 and CDR2 from the germline V gene are SNHLY and FYNNEI. CDR3 sequence reads: CASSGTGPRGLTEAFF. For the CDR3, the DNA is TGTGCCAGCAGTGGAACGGGACCGAGGGGGTTGACTGAAGCTTTCTTT.

The chain links TRBV15 to TRBJ2-1; D is unclear. Germline V CDR1 and CDR2: LNHNV, YYDKDF (reference sequence). The CDR3 totals 12 residues. With 3 bases removed from V and 7 bases from J, the gap between germline ends came to 7 bases. CDR3 in DNA: TGTGCCACCAGCAGCATCGGGAATGAGCAGTTCTTC. Its protein is CATSSIGNEQFF. Variable domain in full (rest from reference TRBV15 and TRBJ2-1): DAMVIQNPRYQVTQFGKPVTLSCSQTLNHNVMYWYQQKSSQAPKLLFHYYDKDFNNEADTPDNFQSRRPNTSFCFLDIRSPGLGDTAMYLCATSSIGNEQFFGPGTRLTVL.

The chain is built from TRBV19 and TRBJ1-1; D uncertain. The germline gives CDR1 LNHDA, CDR2 SQIVND (reference sequence). The V and J ends lost 8 bases and 6 bases respectively, with 16 bases between them. This CDR3 comprises 13 residues. The chain's CDR3 is CASGLGEGPEAFF. The CDR3 nucleotides read TGTGCCAGTGGCCTAGGAGAAGGCCCTGAAGCTTTCTTT.

This chain uses TRBV6-5 with TRBJ2-2, with 7 bases aligning to TRBD2. Trimming removed 7 bases from V and 7 bases from J; junction bases left unmatched: 9. Germline V gives CDR1 MNHEY, CDR2 SVGAGI. This CDR3 has 14 amino acids. CDR3 DNA sequence: TGTGCCAGCACCCCACGGGGGGTACACGGGGAGCTGTTTTTT. Amino acids: CASTPRGVHGELFF.

The chain joins TRBV5-4 to TRBJ2-2; D is perhaps TRBD1 (6 bases). The CDR3 length is 16 residues. CDR1 and CDR2 (germline): SGHNT, YYREEE (reference sequence). V lost 3 bases and J lost 1, with 13 bases in between. CDR3 nucleotides: TGTGCCAGCAGCTCTTGGACAGACCTGAACACCGGGGAGCTGTTTTTT. It is translated as CASSSWTDLNTGELFF.

The chain uses TRBV5-4 and TRBJ2-1; D gene ambiguous. The V gene lost 4 bases and the J gene lost 0 bases, with 14 bases spanning the gap. Germline V gene lookup returns CDR1 SGHNT and CDR2 YYREEE (reference sequence). The length of the CDR3 is 16 residues. The CDR3, as DNA: TGTGCCAGCAGCGCCGAGGCGGCAAGCTCCTACAATGAGCAGTTCTTC. Its protein product is CASSAEAASSYNEQFF.

The rearrangement uses TRBV5-6 and TRBJ2-5; D is ambiguous. CDR3 size: 14 residues. Germline V lookup: CDR1 SGHDT, CDR2 YYEEEE. V was trimmed by 0 bases and J by 1 base, leaving 7 bases between them. The CDR3 DNA sequence: TGTGCCAGCAGCTTGGAACAGAGCCAAGAGACCCAGTACTTC. As protein: CASSLEQSQETQYF.

The chain uses TRBV23-1 and TRBJ1-4; D is possibly TRBD1 (5 bases). TRBV23-1 is designated an ORF whose function remains uncertain. CDR3 length: 16 residues. Trimming shortened V by 4 bases and J by 8 bases, and 20 bases separated the two germline ends. CDR3 bases: TGCGCCAGCAGTCGACTCCCCGAAGGGGTTGAGGAAAAACTGTTTTTT. Translated: CASSRLPEGVEEKLFF.

This chain's CDR3 is CASSLGDREQYF. The CDR3 coding sequence is TGTGCCAGCAGCTTAGGGGACAGGGAGCAGTACTTC. The gene calls are TRBV7-2 and TRBJ2-7; TRBD1 matches 8 bases. Trimming took 1 base from V and 7 from J; bases not matched to a gene: 0. CDR3 length: 12 amino acids. Germline V gene sequence: CDR1 SGHTA, CDR2 FQGNSA.

The CDR3 sequence: CAWSLAGGNTGELFF. DNA for the CDR3: TGTGCCTGGAGTCTGGCAGGGGGCAACACCGGGGAGCTGTTTTTT. The chain uses TRBV30 and TRBJ2-2; 8 bases line up with TRBD1. The CDR3 runs to 15 residues. The germline V gene has CDR1 GTSNPN and CDR2 SVGIG (reference sequence). V trimming: 2 bases; J trimming: 2 bases; junction bases outside the gene matches: 4.

The V call is TRBV4-2, the J call TRBJ2-3; D unresolved. From germline, CDR1 is LGHNA and CDR2 YNFKEQ. The CDR3 totals 16 residues. V lost 0 bases and J 2 bases, leaving 12 bases between the germline ends. In nucleotides, the CDR3 is TGTGCCAGCAGCCAAGACTCAGGCGAGTTCACAGATACGCAGTATTTT. Translating it yields CASSQDSGEFTDTQYF.

This clone is labeled as medium-sized (0.01 to 0.1%). V and J are TRBV30 and TRBJ2-3, with D perhaps matching TRBD1 (6 bases). This CDR3 has 13 residues. The ends were cut back, 2 bases at V and 5 bases at J, with 11 bases in the middle. The germline V gene encodes CDR1 GTSNPN and CDR2 SVGIG (reference sequence). This chain's CDR3 is CAWSQGFLDTQYF. The CDR3 nucleotides read TGTGCCTGGAGTCAGGGGTTTTTAGATACGCAGTATTTT.

V and J are TRBV7-2 and TRBJ2-1; D is possibly TRBD2 (6 bases). V lost 5 bases and J 1 base, leaving 15 bases between the germline ends. CDR1 SGHTA and CDR2 FQGNSA come from the germline V gene. The CDR3 length is 16 residues. The CDR3 loop reads CASSTYPRGSYNEQFF. In nucleotides, the CDR3 is TGTGCCAGCAGCACCTACCCCCGGGGGTCCTACAATGAGCAGTTCTTC. Combining the CDR3 with reference TRBV7-2 and TRBJ2-1 gives the whole variable domain GAGVSQSPSNKVTEKGKDVELRCDPISGHTALYWYRQSLGQGLEFLIYFQGNSAPDKSGLPSDRFSAERTGGSVSTLTIQRTQQEDSAVYLCASSTYPRGSYNEQFFGPGTRLTVL.

This sequence joins TRBV18 and TRBJ2-3, with 10 bases aligning to TRBD2. The CDR3 contains 16 residues. In germline, CDR1 is KGHSH, CDR2 LQKENI. J lost 0 bases, V lost 2 bases, and 2 bases had no gene match. Here the CDR3 DNA reads TGTGCCAGCTCACCAATGACTAGCGGGAGCACAGATACGCAGTATTTT. This gives the protein CASSPMTSGSTDTQYF.

The chain couples TRBV30 to TRBJ2-5, with a possible D match to TRBD2 (6 bases). V lost 0 bases and J lost 3, with 8 bases in between. The CDR3 covers 13 residues. Per the germline V gene, CDR1 is GTSNPN and CDR2 is SVGIG (reference sequence). The CDR3 region is CAWSVGGKETQYF. The CDR3, as DNA: TGTGCCTGGAGTGTAGGAGGGAAAGAGACCCAGTACTTC.

The V call is TRBV11-2, the J call TRBJ2-3; 8 positions agree with TRBD2. In germline, CDR1 is SGHAT, CDR2 FQNNGV. V was pared by 4 bases and J by 4 bases, with 10 bases of the junction left unmatched. The CDR3 runs to 16 residues. In nucleotides, the CDR3 is TGTGCCAGCAGCTCGGGGGGGTGGGACGTTTCAGATACGCAGTATTTT. It translates to CASSSGGWDVSDTQYF.

V is TRBV27 and J is TRBJ1-5; the D gene is possibly TRBD1 (5 bases). The CDR3 loop spans 16 amino acids. The germline CDR1 and CDR2 sequences are MNHEY and SMNVEV (reference sequence). V was pared by 0 bases and J by 1 base, with 10 bases between. The CDR3 bases are TGTGCCAGCAGTTTATCGGCAGGGCAGAGCAATCAGCCCCAGCATTTT. It translates to CASSLSAGQSNQPQHF.

This clone was counted once. This rearrangement joins TRBV5-6 to TRBJ2-1; 12 bases line up with TRBD2. With 7 bases clipped from V and 4 bases from J, the junction kept 0 bases outside the gene matches. The CDR3 is made up of 13 amino acids. Germline V lookup: CDR1 SGHDT, CDR2 YYEEEE. CDR3 nucleotide sequence: TGTGCCAGCGGGACTAGCGGGTACAATGAGCAGTTCTTC. Protein product: CASGTSGYNEQFF.

This chain connects TRBV21-1 to TRBJ1-3; the DNA was not used to check the table's D call, TRBD1. TRBV21-1 is deemed a pseudogene. The CDR3 spans 15 residues. This CDR3 reads CASSKGTGFGHTIYF. CDR3 DNA: TGTGCCAGCAGCAAAGGGACAGGCTTCGGGCACACCATATATTTT.